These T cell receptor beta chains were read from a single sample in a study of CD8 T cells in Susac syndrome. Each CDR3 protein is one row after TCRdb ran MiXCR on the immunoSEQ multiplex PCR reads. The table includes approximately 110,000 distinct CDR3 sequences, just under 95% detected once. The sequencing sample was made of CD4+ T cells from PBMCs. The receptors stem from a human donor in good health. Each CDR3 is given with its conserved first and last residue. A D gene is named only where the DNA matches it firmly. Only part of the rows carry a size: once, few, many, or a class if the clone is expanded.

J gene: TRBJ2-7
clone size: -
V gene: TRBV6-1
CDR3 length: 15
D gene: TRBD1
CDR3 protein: CATFPGQLYSYEQYF
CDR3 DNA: TGTGCCACCTTCCCGGGACAGCTGTACTCCTACGAGCAGTACTTC

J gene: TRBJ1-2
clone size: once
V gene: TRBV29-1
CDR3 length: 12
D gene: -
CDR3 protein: CSALRGSYGYTF
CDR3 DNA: TGCAGCGCCCTCAGGGGAAGCTATGGCTACACCTTC

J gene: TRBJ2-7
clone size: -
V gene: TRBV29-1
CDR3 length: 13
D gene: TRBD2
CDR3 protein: CSVEREATYEQYF
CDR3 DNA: TGCAGCGTGGAGCGGGAGGCAACCTACGAGCAGTACTTC

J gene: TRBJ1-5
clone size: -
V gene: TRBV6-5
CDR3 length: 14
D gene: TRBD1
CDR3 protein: CASSHGQVNQPQHF
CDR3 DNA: TGTGCCAGCAGCCACGGACAGGTCAATCAGCCCCAGCATTTT

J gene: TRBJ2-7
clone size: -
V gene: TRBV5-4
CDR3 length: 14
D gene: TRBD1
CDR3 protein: CASSSRDRGYEQYF
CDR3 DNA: TGTGCCAGCAGCTCACGGGACAGGGGTTACGAGCAGTACTTC

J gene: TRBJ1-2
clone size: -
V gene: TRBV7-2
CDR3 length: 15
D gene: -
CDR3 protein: CASSPGPRRIYGYTF
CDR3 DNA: TGTGCCAGCAGCCCCGGGCCCAGGAGGATCTATGGCTACACCTTC

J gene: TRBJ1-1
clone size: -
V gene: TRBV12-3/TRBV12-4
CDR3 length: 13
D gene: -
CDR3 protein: CASSHGGRSIAFF
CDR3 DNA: TGTGCCAGCAGTCACGGTGGCAGGTCGATAGCTTTCTTT

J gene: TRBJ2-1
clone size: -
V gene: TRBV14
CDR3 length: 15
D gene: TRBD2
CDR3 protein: CASSQGLADYNEQFF
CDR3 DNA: TGTGCCAGCAGTCAGGGACTAGCGGACTACAATGAGCAGTTCTTC

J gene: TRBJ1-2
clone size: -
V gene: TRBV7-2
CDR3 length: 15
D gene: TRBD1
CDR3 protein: CASSAWTGDGYGYTF
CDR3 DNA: TGTGCCAGCAGCGCCTGGACAGGGGACGGCTATGGCTACACCTTC

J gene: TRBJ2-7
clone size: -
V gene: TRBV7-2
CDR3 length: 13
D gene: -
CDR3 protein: CASRDIPLYEQYF
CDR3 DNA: TGTGCCAGCCGAGACATCCCCCTCTACGAGCAGTACTTC

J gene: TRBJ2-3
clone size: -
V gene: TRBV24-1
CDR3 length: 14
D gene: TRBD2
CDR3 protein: CATSVTGGSDTQYF
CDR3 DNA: TGTGCCACCAGTGTTACGGGAGGATCAGATACGCAGTATTTT

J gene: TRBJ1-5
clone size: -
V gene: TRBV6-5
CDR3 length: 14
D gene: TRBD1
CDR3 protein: CASSRDSRHQPQHF
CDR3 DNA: TGTGCCAGCAGTAGGGACAGCAGACATCAGCCCCAGCATTTT

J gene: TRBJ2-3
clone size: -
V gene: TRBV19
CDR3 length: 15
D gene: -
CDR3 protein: CASSSGRASTDTQYF
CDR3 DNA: TGTGCCAGTAGCTCCGGACGGGCAAGCACAGATACGCAGTATTTT

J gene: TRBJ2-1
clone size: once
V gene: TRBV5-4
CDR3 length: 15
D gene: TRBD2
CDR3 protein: CASSLGLAGDNEQFF
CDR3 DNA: TGTGCCAGCAGCTTGGGTCTAGCGGGGGACAATGAGCAGTTCTTC

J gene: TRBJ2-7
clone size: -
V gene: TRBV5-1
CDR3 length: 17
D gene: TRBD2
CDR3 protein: CASSWTSGRTSSYEQYF
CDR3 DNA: TGCGCCAGCAGCTGGACTAGCGGGAGGACGAGCTCCTACGAGCAGTACTTC

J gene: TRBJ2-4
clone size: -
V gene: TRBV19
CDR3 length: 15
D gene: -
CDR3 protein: CASSHRDGAKNIQYF
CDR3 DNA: TGTGCCAGTAGCCACAGGGACGGGGCCAAAAACATTCAGTACTTC

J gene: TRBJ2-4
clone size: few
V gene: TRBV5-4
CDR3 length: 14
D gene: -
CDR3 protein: CASSLGGAKNIQYF
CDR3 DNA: TGTGCCAGCAGCTTGGGGGGGGCCAAAAACATTCAGTACTTC

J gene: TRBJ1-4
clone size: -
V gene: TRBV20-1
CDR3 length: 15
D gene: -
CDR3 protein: CSARDGGTTNEKLFF
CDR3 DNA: TGCAGTGCTAGAGATGGGGGGACAACTAATGAAAAACTGTTTTTT

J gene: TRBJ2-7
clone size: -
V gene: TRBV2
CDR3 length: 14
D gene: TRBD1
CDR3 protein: CASSGTGTQYEQYF
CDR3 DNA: TGTGCCAGCAGTGGGACAGGGACCCAATACGAGCAGTACTTC

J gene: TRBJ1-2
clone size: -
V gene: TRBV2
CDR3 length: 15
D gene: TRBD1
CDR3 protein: CASSDRQGFNYGYTF
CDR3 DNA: TGTGCCAGCAGTGATAGACAGGGATTTAACTATGGCTACACCTTC

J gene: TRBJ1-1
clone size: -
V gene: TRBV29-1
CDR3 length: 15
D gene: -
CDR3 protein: CSVSASGWMNTEAFF
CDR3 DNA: TGCAGCGTTTCGGCCTCAGGGTGGATGAACACTGAAGCTTTCTTT

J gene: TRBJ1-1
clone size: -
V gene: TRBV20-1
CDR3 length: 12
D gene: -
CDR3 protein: CSARDSARGAFF
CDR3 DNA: TGCAGTGCTAGAGATAGTGCCAGGGGAGCTTTCTTT

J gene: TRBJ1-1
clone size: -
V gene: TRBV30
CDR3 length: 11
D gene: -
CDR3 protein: CAWNQGTEAFF
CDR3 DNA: TGTGCCTGGAATCAGGGCACTGAAGCTTTCTTT

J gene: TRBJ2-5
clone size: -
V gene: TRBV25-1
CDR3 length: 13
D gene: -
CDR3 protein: CASSERTQETQYF
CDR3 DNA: TGTGCCAGCAGTGAACGGACCCAAGAGACCCAGTACTTC

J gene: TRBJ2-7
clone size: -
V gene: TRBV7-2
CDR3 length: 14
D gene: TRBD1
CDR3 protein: CASSLDRDQHEQYF
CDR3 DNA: TGTGCCAGCAGTCTCGACAGGGACCAGCACGAGCAGTACTTC

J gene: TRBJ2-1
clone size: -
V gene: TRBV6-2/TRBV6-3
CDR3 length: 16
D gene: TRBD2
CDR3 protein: CASSYRTSGSNNEQFF
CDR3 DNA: TGTGCCAGCAGTTACCGTACTAGCGGGAGTAACAATGAGCAGTTCTTC

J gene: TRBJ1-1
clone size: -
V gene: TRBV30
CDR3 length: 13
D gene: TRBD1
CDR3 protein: CAGAGTANTEAFF
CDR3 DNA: TGTGCCGGAGCCGGGACAGCAAACACTGAAGCTTTCTTT